These 13 T cell receptor beta chains were all obtained from the same sample, sequenced in a study of cytomegalovirus exposure and HLA in healthy donors. The PCR made use of 60 Vbeta and 13 Jbeta primers. Assay: immunoSEQ multiplex PCR; the TCRdb copy retains only in-frame clones and omits some. The sample shows 150,000 or so clones, roughly 77% of them seen only once. The sequencing input was PBMCs. These receptors came from a man aged 30-40 years in good health and CMV-seropositive.

The chain couples TRBV19 to TRBJ2-1; 8 nucleotides match TRBD1. The CDR3 is 13 residues long. CDR1 and CDR2 from the germline V gene are LNHDA and SQIVND (reference sequence). J was trimmed by 4 bases and V by 10 bases; bases with no gene match: 6. CDR3 loop: CATAGTGYNEQFF. CDR3 coding DNA: TGTGCCACCGCCGGGACAGGATACAATGAGCAGTTCTTC.

The count of this clone is one. The chain recombines TRBV2 with TRBJ2-3; 12 bases match TRBD2. The CDR3 has 15 residues. After removal of 11 bases from V and 6 bases from J, the junction contained 12 bases not matched to a gene. In germline, CDR1 is SNHLY, CDR2 FYNNEI. The CDR3 reads CAGTEGLAGGDTQYF. Written as DNA, the CDR3 is TGTGCCGGCACCGAAGGCCTAGCGGGAGGGGATACGCAGTATTTT.

This rearrangement joins TRBV6-6 to TRBJ2-6, with D possibly TRBD1 on 5 matching bases. The germline V and J ends were trimmed by 3 bases and 0 bases, with 9 bases remaining between them. Per germline, CDR1 MNHNY and CDR2 SVGAGI (reference sequence). The CDR3 runs 16 residues. CDR3 sequence (DNA): TGTGCCAGCAGTTATCCCCAGGGCTCTGGGGCCAACGTCCTGACTTTC. This translates into CASSYPQGSGANVLTF.

This sequence joins TRBV19 and TRBJ2-7; 7 bases map to TRBD1. Unmatched junction bases numbered 6, after V lost 5 bases and J lost 2 bases. CDR3 size: 14 residues. Per the germline V gene, CDR1 is LNHDA and CDR2 is SQIVND (reference sequence). CDR3: CASSSGQSPYEQYF. The CDR3 bases are TGTGCCAGTAGTTCGGGACAGAGCCCCTACGAGCAGTACTTC.

The J gene is TRBJ2-3, the V gene TRBV10-3; 9 bases are shared with TRBD1. Losses at the gene ends were 6 bases for V and 3 bases for J; bases not matched to a gene: 4. This CDR3 spans 14 amino acids. The germline V gene has CDR1 ENHRY and CDR2 SYGVKD. The CDR3: CAISPGTGTDTQYF. In DNA, the CDR3 is TGTGCCATCAGCCCCGGGACAGGGACAGATACGCAGTATTTT.

This clone came up a few times. This sequence joins TRBV6-5 and TRBJ1-5, with D possibly matching TRBD1 (6 bases). V lost 6 bases and J 7 bases, leaving 13 bases between the germline ends. Germline loops: CDR1 MNHEY, CDR2 SVGAGI. This CDR3 is built from 13 residues. CDR3 DNA: TGTGCCAGCAGAACAGGGTACGGGCAGCCCCAGCATTTT. Its protein is CASRTGYGQPQHF.

The V and J genes are TRBV6-6 and TRBJ2-7, with TRBD1 as a possible D gene (5 bases). V was cut by 6 bases and J by 6 bases, with 21 bases left in between. The CDR3 runs 15 residues. Germline V gene sequence: CDR1 MNHNY, CDR2 SVGAGI (reference sequence). The CDR3 is CASSPGTGQRSEQYF. The CDR3 nucleotides read TGTGCCAGCAGCCCCGGAACAGGCCAAAGGAGCGAGCAGTACTTC.

Only one count was recorded for this clone. V gene TRBV2 combines with J gene TRBJ2-3; weak D call: TRBD2 (5 bases). The CDR3 is made up of 12 amino acids. CDR1 is SNHLY, CDR2 FYNNEI, per germline. V lost 6 bases and J lost 6, with 10 bases in between. The CDR3 sequence is CASRTRGDTQYF. The CDR3 bases are TGTGCCAGCAGGACACGCGGGGATACGCAGTATTTT.

The chain recombines TRBV7-3 with TRBJ1-2, with a weak D call TRBD1 (6 bases). Germline CDR1 reads SGHTA; CDR2 reads FQGTGA. Deletions cut 0 bases from V and 1 base from J, with 9 bases between. The CDR3 consists of 15 residues. CDR3 bases: TGTGCCAGCAGCTTAACGGACAGTGGTAACTATGGCTACACCTTC. This encodes CASSLTDSGNYGYTF.

The V gene is TRBV11-2, the J gene TRBJ1-1; a weak D match, TRBD1 (6 bases). CDR3 length: 14 amino acids. CDR1 is SGHAT and CDR2 is FQNNGV in the germline V gene. V was shortened by 4 bases and J by 11 bases, with 20 bases between the two germline ends. CDR3: CASSSIWGGPGAFF. The CDR3 DNA reads TGTGCCAGCAGCTCAATCTGGGGGGGGCCGGGCGCTTTCTTT.

This rearrangement joins TRBV5-1 to TRBJ2-2; 7 positions agree with TRBD2. The germline V gene has CDR1 SGHRS and CDR2 YFSETQ. The CDR3 has 16 residues. The V gene end was trimmed by 0 bases and the J gene end by 2 bases; junction bases not matched to a gene: 4. As DNA, the CDR3 is TGCGCCAGCAGCTTGGTACTAGCGCAAAACACCGGGGAGCTGTTTTTT. The encoded protein is CASSLVLAQNTGELFF. Full variable domain (outside the CDR3, taken from reference TRBV5-1 and TRBJ2-2): KAGVTQTPRYLIKTRGQQVTLSCSPISGHRSVSWYQQTPGQGLQFLFEYFSETQRNKGNFPGRFSGRQFSNSRSEMNVSTLELGDSALYLCASSLVLAQNTGELFFGEGSRLTVL.

This clone came up a few times. The chain carries TRBV28 and TRBJ1-1, with unresolved D. With 6 bases removed from V and 5 bases from J, the gap between germline ends came to 10 bases. Germline CDR1 and CDR2: MDHEN and SYDVKM. This CDR3 spans 12 amino acids. CDR3 nucleotide sequence: TGTGCCAGCAGCCACGAGAGAACTGAAGCTTTCTTT. Its protein is CASSHERTEAFF.

The chain links TRBV28 to TRBJ1-2; unclear D gene. The CDR3 covers 15 residues. Germline V lookup: CDR1 MDHEN, CDR2 SYDVKM. V lost 6 bases, J lost 2 bases, and 16 bases lay in between. As DNA, the CDR3 is TGTGCCAGCAGAATCGAGGGATACCTGAACTATGGCTACACCTTC. It is translated as CASRIEGYLNYGYTF.